The subject of this entry is one T cell receptor beta chain. Its antigen is currently unknown. One end of the junction is discordant with germline, which a read error may explain. The data are from a study of radiotherapy plus CTLA-4 blockade in lung cancer. Study outcomes and limitations: Blood TCR clones of tumor origin expanded after radiotherapy plus ipilimumab. Response, reportedly, was best predicted by interferon-beta along with early blood T cell clone dynamics.

Clones were read by immunoSEQ multiplex PCR, and TCRdb kept only the in-frame ones, dropping some. The sample lists roughly 90,000 clones; about three quarters were seen once. Per the germline V gene, CDR1 is LNHDA and CDR2 is SQIVND (reference sequence). The CDR3 extends over 14 amino acids. This TCR was recovered from a human donor with non-small cell lung cancer that progressed on radiotherapy plus ipilimumab. This chain connects TRBV19 to TRBJ2-3, with 10 bases identical to TRBD2. The sample here was peripheral blood, taken from a patient treated with radiotherapy plus ipilimumab. Written as DNA, the CDR3 is TGTGCCAGTAGACTAGCGGGGCAGACAGTTACGCAGTATTTT. Translated, it gives CASRLAGQTVTQYF.